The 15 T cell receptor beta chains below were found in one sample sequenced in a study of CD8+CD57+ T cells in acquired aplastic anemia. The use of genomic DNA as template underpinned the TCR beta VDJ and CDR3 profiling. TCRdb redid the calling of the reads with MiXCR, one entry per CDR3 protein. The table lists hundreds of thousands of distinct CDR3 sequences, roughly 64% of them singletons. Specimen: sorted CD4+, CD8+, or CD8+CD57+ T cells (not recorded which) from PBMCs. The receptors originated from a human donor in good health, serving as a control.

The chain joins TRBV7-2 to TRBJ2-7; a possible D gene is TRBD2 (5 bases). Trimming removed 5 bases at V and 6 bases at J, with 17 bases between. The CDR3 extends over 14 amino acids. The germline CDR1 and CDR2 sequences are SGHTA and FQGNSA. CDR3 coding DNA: TGTGCCAGCAGCGCCACCCCAGGTGGAGGCGAGCAGTACGTC. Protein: CASSATPGGGEQYV.

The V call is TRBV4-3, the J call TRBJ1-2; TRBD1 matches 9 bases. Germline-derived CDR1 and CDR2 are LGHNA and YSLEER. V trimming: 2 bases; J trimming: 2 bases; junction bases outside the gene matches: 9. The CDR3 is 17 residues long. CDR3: CASSQQGQGNGNYGYTF. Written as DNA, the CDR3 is TGCGCCAGCAGCCAACAAGGACAGGGGAATGGCAACTATGGCTACACCTTC.

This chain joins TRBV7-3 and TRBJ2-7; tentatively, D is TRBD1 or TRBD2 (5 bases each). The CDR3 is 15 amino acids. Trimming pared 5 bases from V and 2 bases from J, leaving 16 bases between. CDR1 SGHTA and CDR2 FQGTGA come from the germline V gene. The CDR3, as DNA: TGTGCCAGCAGCGTAGAGGCCGGGGCCCCCTACGAGCAGTACTTC. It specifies CASSVEAGAPYEQYF.

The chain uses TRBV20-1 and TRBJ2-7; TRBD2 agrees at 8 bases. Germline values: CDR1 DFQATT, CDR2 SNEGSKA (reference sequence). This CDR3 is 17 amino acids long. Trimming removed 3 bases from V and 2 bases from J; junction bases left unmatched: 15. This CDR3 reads CSARIPGGTEGAYEQYF. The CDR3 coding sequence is TGCAGTGCTAGGATCCCGGGAGGGACGGAGGGCGCCTACGAGCAGTACTTC.

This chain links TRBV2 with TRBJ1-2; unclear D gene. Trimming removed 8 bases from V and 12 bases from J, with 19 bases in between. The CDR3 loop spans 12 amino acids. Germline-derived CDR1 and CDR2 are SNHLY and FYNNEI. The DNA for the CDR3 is TGTGCCAGCGGCTTCGGTGGCGACGGAAACACCTTC. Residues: CASGFGGDGNTF.

In DNA, the CDR3 is TGCGCCAGCAGCATAAGACAGGGGGCGGATGAAGCTTTCTTT. Its translation is CASSIRQGADEAFF. V and J are TRBV5-1 and TRBJ1-1; 10 positions agree with TRBD1. The CDR3 has 14 amino acids. V shed 4 bases and J 7 bases; nucleotides not matched to a gene: 7. The germline CDR1 and CDR2 sequences are SGHRS and YFSETQ. Full variable domain (missing parts from reference TRBV5-1 and TRBJ1-1): KAGVTQTPRYLIKTRGQQVTLSCSPISGHRSVSWYQQTPGQGLQFLFEYFSETQRNKGNFPGRFSGRQFSNSRSEMNVSTLELGDSALYLCASSIRQGADEAFFGQGTRLTVV.

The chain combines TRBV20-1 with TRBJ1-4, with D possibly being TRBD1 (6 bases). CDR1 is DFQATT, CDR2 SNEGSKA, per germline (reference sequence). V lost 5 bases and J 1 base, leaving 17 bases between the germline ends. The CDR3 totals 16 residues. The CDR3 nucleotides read TGCAGTGCTCCTAGCGGGGGGGCCGTAACTAATGAAAAACTGTTTTTT. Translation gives CSAPSGGAVTNEKLFF.

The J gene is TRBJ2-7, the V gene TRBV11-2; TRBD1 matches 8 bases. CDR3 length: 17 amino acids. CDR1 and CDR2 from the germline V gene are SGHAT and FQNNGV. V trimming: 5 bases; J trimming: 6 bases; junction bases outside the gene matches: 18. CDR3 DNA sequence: TGTGCCAGCAGCGGGTATCGGACAGGGACCGGGGCTGGCGAGCAGTACTTC. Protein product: CASSGYRTGTGAGEQYF.

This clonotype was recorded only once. The CDR3 region has the DNA TGTGCCAGCAGCCTAGACGGGACAAGGCCAGGGGAGCAGTACTTC. Amino acid sequence: CASSLDGTRPGEQYF. The gene calls are TRBV7-8 and TRBJ2-7, with a weak D call TRBD1 (6 bases). The CDR3 is made up of 15 amino acids. CDR1 is SGHVS, CDR2 FQNEAQ, per germline. V gave up 5 bases and J gave up 7 bases, with 21 bases separating them. Full variable domain (outside the CDR3, taken from reference TRBV7-8 and TRBJ2-7): GAGVSQSPRYKVAKRGQDVALRCDPISGHVSLFWYQQALGQGPEFLTYFQNEAQLDKSGLPSDRFFAERPEGSVSTLKIQRTQQEDSAVYLCASSLDGTRPGEQYFGPGTRLTVT.

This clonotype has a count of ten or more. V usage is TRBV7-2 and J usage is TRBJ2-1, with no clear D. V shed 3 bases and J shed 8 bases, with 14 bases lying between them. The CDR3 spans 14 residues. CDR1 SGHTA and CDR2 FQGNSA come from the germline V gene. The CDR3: CASSLATRIDEQFF. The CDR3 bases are TGTGCCAGCAGCTTGGCCACTCGTATAGATGAGCAGTTCTTC.

The CDR3 sequence: CASSWVGGEHQHF. For the CDR3, the DNA is TGTGCCAGCAGCTGGGTGGGGGGGGAGCACCAGCATTTT. This sequence joins TRBV7-2 and TRBJ1-5; tentative D call: TRBD1 (5 bases). V was trimmed by 4 bases and J by 12 bases, leaving 16 bases between them. Germline assignment: CDR1 SGHTA and CDR2 FQGNSA. This CDR3 has 13 residues.

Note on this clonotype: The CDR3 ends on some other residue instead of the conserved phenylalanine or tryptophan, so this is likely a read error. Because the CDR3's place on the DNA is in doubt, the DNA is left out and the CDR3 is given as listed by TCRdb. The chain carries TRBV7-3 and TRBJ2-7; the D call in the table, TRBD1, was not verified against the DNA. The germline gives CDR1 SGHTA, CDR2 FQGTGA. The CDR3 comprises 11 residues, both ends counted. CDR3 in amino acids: CASSYPDRKAR.

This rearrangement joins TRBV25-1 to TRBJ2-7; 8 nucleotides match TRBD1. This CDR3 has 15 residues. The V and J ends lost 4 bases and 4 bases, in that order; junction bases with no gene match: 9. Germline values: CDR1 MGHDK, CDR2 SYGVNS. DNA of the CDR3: TGTGCCAGCAGTGGGACGGGCAGGGGGCTTTACGAGCAGTACTTC. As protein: CASSGTGRGLYEQYF.

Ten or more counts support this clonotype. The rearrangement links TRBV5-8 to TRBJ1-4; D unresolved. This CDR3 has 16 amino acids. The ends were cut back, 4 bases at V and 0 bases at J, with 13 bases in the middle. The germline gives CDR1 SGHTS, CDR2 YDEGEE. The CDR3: CASSIGRSATNEKLFF. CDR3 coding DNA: TGTGCCAGCAGCATCGGACGGAGTGCAACTAATGAAAAACTGTTTTTT.

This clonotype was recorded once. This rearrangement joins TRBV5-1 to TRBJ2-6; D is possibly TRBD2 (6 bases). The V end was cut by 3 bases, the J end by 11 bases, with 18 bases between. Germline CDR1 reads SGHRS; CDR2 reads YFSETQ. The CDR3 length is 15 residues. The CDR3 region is CASSSVPGRSDVLTF. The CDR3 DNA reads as TGCGCCAGCAGCTCGGTGCCAGGGAGGTCCGACGTCCTGACTTTC.